The subject of this entry is one T cell receptor (beta chain). As yet, its antigen is unknown. Germline V gene lookup returns CDR1 SGDLS and CDR2 YYNGEE. V was clipped by 0 bases and J by 5 bases, with 8 bases between them. CDR3 size: 13 residues. These data come from a study of cytomegalovirus exposure and HLA in healthy donors. Findings of the study overall: Later on, a genetic analysis was performed. It linked a missense variant in DCLRE1C with V- and J-gene trimming of TCR beta. Certain sequence variants were highly shared and formed a cluster, and this cluster was likely a sequencing artifact.

It was with 60 Vbeta and 13 Jbeta primers that the PCR ran. The method was immunoSEQ multiplex PCR; TCRdb's version includes in-frame clones alone and lacks a portion of them. The table includes about 100,000 clones, about 81% detected once. The donors, nominally healthy at sampling, likely had unrecorded immune exposures. The specimen was PBMCs. The sequence derives from a man aged 50-60 years in good health and CMV-seronegative. The chain uses TRBV9 and TRBJ2-5, with unresolved D. The CDR3 region is CASSVDSFETQYF. The CDR3 DNA sequence: TGTGCCAGCAGCGTAGATAGTTTTGAGACCCAGTACTTC.